One sample yielded the 15 T cell receptor beta chains listed below, sequenced in a study of regulatory T cells in long-lasting Graves disease. Time point reported: persistent/refractory GD, antithyroid drugs over 5 years with positive TRAb. Generation of the TCR library employed RNA extracted from PBMCs. With iRepertoire HTBI primers and Arm-PCR of CDR3 regions, TCR beta libraries were built. TCRdb re-analysed the multiplex PCR reads in MiXCR, keeping a single row per CDR3 protein. This table holds approximately 690,000 distinct CDR3 sequences, approximately 31% found once. This material consisted of peripheral blood mononuclear cells (PBMCs), taken when the disease was refractory, from a patient treated with antithyroid drugs. Receptor source: a female donor with Graves disease.

The rearrangement joins TRBV5-1 to TRBJ1-5; tentative D call: TRBD1 (6 bases). V was cut by 1 base and J by 4 bases, with 9 bases left in between. Germline V gene sequence: CDR1 SGHRS, CDR2 YFSETQ. CDR3 length equals 14 residues. CDR3 amino acids: CASSLYDRNQPQHF. CDR3 in DNA: TGCGCCAGCAGCTTGTATGACAGGAATCAGCCCCAGCATTTT.

The rearrangement links TRBV4-2 to TRBJ2-1; 8 nucleotides agree with TRBD2. The CDR3 covers 17 residues. Trimming cost V 0 bases and J 4 bases; bases outside gene matches: 8. Germline V lookup: CDR1 LGHNA, CDR2 YNFKEQ. CDR3 sequence reads: CASSQDRLAGRYNEQFF. Here the CDR3 DNA reads TGTGCCAGCAGCCAAGATCGGCTAGCGGGCCGTTACAATGAGCAGTTCTTC.

The gene calls are TRBV19 and TRBJ1-5; tentatively, D is TRBD1 (6 bases). The germline gives CDR1 LNHDA, CDR2 SQIVND (reference sequence). This CDR3 has 14 amino acids. With 6 bases removed from V and 2 bases from J, the gap between germline ends came to 11 bases. The CDR3 DNA follows: TGTGCCAGTAGCCAGGGGAACGGCAATCAGCCCCAGCATTTT. Translated: CASSQGNGNQPQHF.

The chain is built from TRBV5-1 and TRBJ1-2, with D unclear. The V end was cut by 0 bases, the J end by 4 bases, with 16 bases between. CDR1 and CDR2 (germline): SGHRS, YFSETQ. This CDR3 is built from 16 residues. CDR3 in amino acids: CASSLDNVGIGYGYTF. CDR3 nucleotide sequence: TGCGCCAGCAGCTTGGATAATGTGGGCATCGGCTATGGCTACACCTTC. The whole variable domain, filled in from reference TRBV5-1 and TRBJ1-2, reads KAGVTQTPRYLIKTRGQQVTLSCSPISGHRSVSWYQQTPGQGLQFLFEYFSETQRNKGNFPGRFSGRQFSNSRSEMNVSTLELGDSALYLCASSLDNVGIGYGYTFGSGTRLTVV.

On this clonotype itself: A much larger clone differs from this one at a single base, so this may be a read error. In nucleotides, the CDR3 is TGTGCCAGCGACACTTCCGGGACTAGCGGCCAAGAGGCCCAGTACTTC. Its protein is CASDTSGTSGQEAQYF. This chain links TRBV11-2 with TRBJ2-5; TRBD2 agrees at 11 bases. The CDR3 covers 16 residues. Germline V gives CDR1 SGHAT, CDR2 FQNNGV.

The V gene is TRBV7-9, the J gene TRBJ1-1, with TRBD1 identical over 8 bases. The CDR3 is made up of 15 amino acids. J lost 6 bases, V lost 3 bases, and 9 bases had no gene match. The germline CDR1 and CDR2 sequences are SEHNR and FQNEAQ (reference sequence). The CDR3 loop is CASSLNGQGIAEAFF. The DNA for the CDR3 is TGTGCCAGCAGCTTGAACGGACAGGGAATAGCTGAAGCTTTCTTT.

V gene TRBV28 combines with J gene TRBJ1-5, with D tentatively TRBD1 (6 bases). CDR1 MDHEN and CDR2 SYDVKM come from the germline V gene. The CDR3 covers 15 residues. Deletions cut 5 bases from V and 4 bases from J, with 15 bases between. Written as DNA, the CDR3 is TGTGCCAGCAGTCCTCCGGGACATGGAAATCAGCCCCAGCATTTT. As protein: CASSPPGHGNQPQHF.

This chain uses TRBV29-1 with TRBJ2-5, with 11 bases identical to TRBD1. V was pared by 6 bases and J by 5 bases, with 8 bases of the junction left unmatched. CDR3 length equals 14 residues. The germline CDR1 and CDR2 sequences are SQVTM and ANQGSEA. In DNA form, the CDR3 reads TGCAGCGTCCCGGACAGGGGGCTAGGGGAGACCCAGTACTTC. This encodes CSVPDRGLGETQYF.

This clonotype was counted only a few times. The J gene is TRBJ2-5, the V gene TRBV28; no clear D gene. The V gene lost 3 bases and the J gene lost 2 bases, with 13 bases spanning the gap. The CDR3 spans 15 residues. Germline values: CDR1 MDHEN, CDR2 SYDVKM. CDR3 bases: TGTGCCAGCAGTTTGGGTACCCATCGACAAGAGACCCAGTACTTC. This sequence encodes CASSLGTHRQETQYF.

As to this clonotype: This may come from a read error, since a much larger clone is one base off. This CDR3 fails to terminate in the conserved phenylalanine or tryptophan, so it likely reflects a read error. The chain combines TRBV12-5 with TRBJ1-1; a weak D match, TRBD1 (5 bases). CDR1 is LGHNT, CDR2 FRNRAP, per germline. The CDR3 has 18 residues. Trimming took off 2 bases at V and 0 bases at J, with 19 bases between the two ends. CDR3 nucleotide sequence: TGTGCTAGTGGTTTGATACTGACGGGGGAAGGTATGAACACTGAAGCTTTCTCT. This gives the protein CASGLILTGEGMNTEAFS.

The chain employs TRBV20-1 and TRBJ2-7; 7 nucleotides agree with TRBD2. This CDR3 has 16 residues. Looked up from germline, CDR1 is DFQATT and CDR2 is SNEGSKA (reference sequence). The V gene end was trimmed by 4 bases and the J gene end by 3 bases; junction bases not matched to a gene: 15. The CDR3 DNA is TGCAGTGCTACCCCTTCTAGCGGTGCCGACCTCTACGAGCAGTACTTC. Its protein product is CSATPSSGADLYEQYF.

This clonotype was detected ten times or more. The gene calls are TRBV11-2 and TRBJ2-7; 8 nucleotides align to TRBD1. V lost 4 bases and J lost 2; bases outside the gene matches: 4. Germline CDR1 is SGHAT and CDR2 is FQNNGV. CDR3 length equals 14 residues. The CDR3 here is CASSSLGQAYEQYF. The DNA for the CDR3 is TGTGCCAGCAGCTCCCTGGGACAGGCCTACGAGCAGTACTTC.

The chain links TRBV6-1 to TRBJ1-1; D gene uncertain. Trimming shortened V by 6 bases and J by 0 bases, and 14 bases separated the two germline ends. The CDR3 extends over 15 amino acids. Germline V CDR1 and CDR2: MNHNS, SASEGT. The CDR3 is CASSRGGRVNTEAFF. In DNA, the CDR3 is TGTGCCAGCAGCCGTGGCGGGCGGGTGAACACTGAAGCTTTCTTT.

In this sample, this clonotype turned up many times. The genes are TRBV6-1 and TRBJ1-2; D gene uncertain. The CDR3 contains 12 residues. In germline, CDR1 is MNHNS, CDR2 SASEGT. V lost 7 bases, J lost 6 bases, and 12 bases lay in between. In nucleotides, the CDR3 is TGTGCCAGCACCAACGTCCCGAATGGCTACACCTTC. Its protein product is CASTNVPNGYTF.

This clonotype was detected a few times. V usage is TRBV12-3 or TRBV12-4 and J usage is TRBJ1-2; the D is unclear. Deletions cut 6 bases from V and 7 bases from J, with 15 bases between. The CDR3 totals 13 residues. CDR3 in DNA: TGTGCCAGCAGACTTGGGAGTACTGGTGGCTACACCTTC. Amino acids: CASRLGSTGGYTF.